This T cell receptor beta chain originates from a study of CD8+CD57+ T cells in acquired aplastic anemia (dated by TCRdb to the late 2010s). Regarding the study in general: Extracted DNA from sorted CD4+ and CD8+ cells averaged 3.2 ug, ranging from roughly 0.17 to 27.4 ug. CD8+CD57+ expansion was defined as a frequency above the mean frequency observed in healthy subjects.

Genomic DNA served as template for TCR beta VDJ combination and CDR3 sequence profiling. An Illumina HiSeq 2000 was used for TCR repertoire sequencing. As for the authors' bioinformatics: TRBV/TRBJ rearrangement plots, CDR3 size and DJ length profiles, and Simpson's diversity index were used to evaluate the repertoires. Whichever DNA sequence was most abundant in the deep sequencing data was defined as the immunodominant clone. CDR3 amino acid sequences were checked for sharing between subjects and were compared against published repertoires and the VDJdb database. The public sequencing data were trimmed at Q25 with fastp and processed into clonotypes with MiXCR by TCRdb, which kept only in-frame beta chains. Each entry merges the rows of one CDR3 protein and shows their most common DNA and genes. TCRdb, not the original authors, processed these V and J calls. The sample contains about 290,000 distinct CDR3 sequences, approximately 58% of them found a single time. Around 1.3% of the sample goes to the ten largest clones.

General study outcomes and caveats: Some 31 CD8+ CDR3 sequences were shared between patients and controls but appeared highly expressed in patients and within their immunodominant clones. Patients and healthy controls showed no significant difference in CD8+ Simpson's diversity (P=0.060).

As encoded in the germline V gene, CDR1 is ENHRY while CDR2 is SYGVKD. V sheds 5 bases and J sheds 8 bases, leaving 12 bases between their ends. The CDR3 runs 12 residues from the cysteine to the phenylalanine. The DNA shown is the 36-base CDR3, in frame from base 1. Expansion of CD8+CD57+ cells had been shown by flow cytometry in the patients chosen for sequencing. Severe acquired aplastic anemia was diagnosed in all patients according to International Study of Aplastic Anemia and Agranulocytosis and Camitta criteria. At the time blood was sampled, none of the patients had received any therapy. The study deep-sequenced TCR repertoires of sorted CD4+ and CD8+ blood T cells from severe aplastic anemia patients and healthy subjects. In the USA, patient enrollment took place under clinicaltrials.gov protocols 00001620, 01623167, 00001397, 00071045, 00081523 and 00961064. Ficoll-Paque density gradient centrifugation was used to isolate peripheral blood mononuclear cells. Before DNA was extracted, CD4+ and CD8+ T cells were sorted using either FACS or magnetic beads.

This clonotype has more than one count but fewer than ten. What antigen it recognizes has not been identified. No much larger clonotype is one base removed from it; base qualities were not supplied. This TCR was recovered from a human donor with aplastic anemia. The sample taken for sequencing was sorted CD4+, CD8+, or CD8+CD57+ T cells (not recorded which) from PBMCs. In this chain, TRBV10-3 is recombined with TRBJ1-2; a tentative D call is TRBD1 (5 bases match). The CDR3 reads as follows: CAISPEGSGYTF. The DNA sequence is as follows: TGTGCCATCAGTCCAGAGGGGTCCGGCTACACCTTC.